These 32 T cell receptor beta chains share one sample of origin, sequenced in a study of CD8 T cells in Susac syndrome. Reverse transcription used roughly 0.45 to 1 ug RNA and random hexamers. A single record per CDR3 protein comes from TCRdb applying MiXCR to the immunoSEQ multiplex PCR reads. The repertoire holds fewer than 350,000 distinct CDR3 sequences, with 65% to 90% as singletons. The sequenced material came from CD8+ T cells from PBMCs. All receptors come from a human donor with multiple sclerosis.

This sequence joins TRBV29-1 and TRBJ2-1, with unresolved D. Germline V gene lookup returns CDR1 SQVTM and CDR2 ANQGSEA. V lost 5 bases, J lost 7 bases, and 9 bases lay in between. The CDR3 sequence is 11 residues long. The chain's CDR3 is CSVLRVNEQFF. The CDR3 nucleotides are TGCAGCGTTTTACGGGTGAATGAGCAGTTCTTC.

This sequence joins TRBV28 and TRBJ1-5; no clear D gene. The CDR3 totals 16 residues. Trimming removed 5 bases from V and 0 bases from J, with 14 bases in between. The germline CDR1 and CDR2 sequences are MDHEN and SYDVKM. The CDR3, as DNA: TGTGCCAGCAGTCCTCGACACCTTACTAGCAATCAGCCCCAGCATTTT. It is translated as CASSPRHLTSNQPQHF.

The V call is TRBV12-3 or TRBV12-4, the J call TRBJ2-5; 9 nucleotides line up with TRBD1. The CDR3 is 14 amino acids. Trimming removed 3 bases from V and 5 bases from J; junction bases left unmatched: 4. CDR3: CASSFGTGWETQYF. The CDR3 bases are TGTGCCAGCAGTTTCGGGACAGGGTGGGAGACCCAGTACTTC.

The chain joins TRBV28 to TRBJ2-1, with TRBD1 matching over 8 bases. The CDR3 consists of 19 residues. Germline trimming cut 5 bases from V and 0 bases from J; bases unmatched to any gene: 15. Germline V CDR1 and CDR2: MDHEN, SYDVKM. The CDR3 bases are TGTGCCAGCAGTCCGAGGACAGGGCTGAGCGCGAGCTCCTACAATGAGCAGTTCTTC. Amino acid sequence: CASSPRTGLSASSYNEQFF.

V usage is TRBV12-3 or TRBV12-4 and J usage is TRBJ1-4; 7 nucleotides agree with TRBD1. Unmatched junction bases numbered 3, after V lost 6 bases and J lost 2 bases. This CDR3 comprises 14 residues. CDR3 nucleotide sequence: TGTGCCAGCAGACAGACAGGGACTAATGAAAAACTGTTTTTT. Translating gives CASRQTGTNEKLFF.

CDR3 loop: CASIIGLAVAGDTQYF. The DNA for the CDR3 is TGTGCCAGCATCATTGGACTAGCGGTCGCCGGAGATACGCAGTATTTT. The rearrangement joins TRBV12-3 or TRBV12-4 to TRBJ2-3, with 10 bases aligning to TRBD2. Trimming removed 7 bases from V and 5 bases from J; junction bases left unmatched: 12. This CDR3 has 16 amino acids.

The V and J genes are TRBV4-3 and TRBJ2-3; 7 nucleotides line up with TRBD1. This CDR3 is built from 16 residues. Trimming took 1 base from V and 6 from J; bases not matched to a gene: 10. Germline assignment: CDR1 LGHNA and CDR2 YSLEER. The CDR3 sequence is CASSQVRGDSSDTQYF. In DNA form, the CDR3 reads TGCGCCAGCAGCCAAGTCCGTGGGGACAGTTCGGATACGCAGTATTTT.

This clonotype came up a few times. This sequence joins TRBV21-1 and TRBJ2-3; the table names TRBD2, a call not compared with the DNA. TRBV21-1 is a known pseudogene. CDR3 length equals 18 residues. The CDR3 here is CASSKPGTSGARTDTQYF. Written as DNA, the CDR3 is TGTGCCAGCAGCAAACCCGGGACTAGCGGAGCCCGCACAGATACGCAGTATTTT.

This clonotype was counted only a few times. For the CDR3, the DNA is TGTGCCAGTAGTTGGACAGGGATCACTGAAGCTTTCTTT. Its protein product is CASSWTGITEAFF. V and J are TRBV19 and TRBJ1-1; 8 bases match TRBD1. Germline V gene sequence: CDR1 LNHDA, CDR2 SQIVND (reference sequence). V was clipped by 5 bases and J by 4 bases; unmatched bases: 3. The CDR3 has 13 residues.

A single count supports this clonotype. The CDR3 sequence is CAWGGVAGDRHGQFF. Written as DNA, the CDR3 is TGTGCCTGGGGCGGGGTAGCGGGAGATAGGCATGGGCAGTTCTTC. The rearrangement links TRBV30 to TRBJ2-1, with TRBD2 matching 9 bases. Germline CDR1 GTSNPN, CDR2 SVGIG (reference sequence). With 5 bases clipped from V and 12 bases from J, the junction kept 17 bases outside the gene matches. CDR3 size: 15 residues.

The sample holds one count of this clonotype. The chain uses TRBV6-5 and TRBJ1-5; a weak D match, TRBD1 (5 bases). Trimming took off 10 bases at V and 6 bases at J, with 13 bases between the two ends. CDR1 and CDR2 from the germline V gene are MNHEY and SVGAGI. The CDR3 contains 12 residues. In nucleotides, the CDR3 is TGTGCCATCGGGCCTAGGGGTCAGCCCCAGCATTTT. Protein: CAIGPRGQPQHF.

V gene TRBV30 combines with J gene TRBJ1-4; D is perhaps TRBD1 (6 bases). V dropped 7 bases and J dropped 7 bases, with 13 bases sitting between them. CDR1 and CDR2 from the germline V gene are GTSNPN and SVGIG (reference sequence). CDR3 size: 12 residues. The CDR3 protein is CALDSVLEKLFF. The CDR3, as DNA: TGTGCCTTGGACAGCGTTCTTGAAAAACTGTTTTTT.

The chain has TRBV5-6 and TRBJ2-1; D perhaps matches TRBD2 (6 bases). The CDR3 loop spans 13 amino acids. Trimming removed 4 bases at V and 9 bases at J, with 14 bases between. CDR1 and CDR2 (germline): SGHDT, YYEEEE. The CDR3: CASSPLGGGEQFF. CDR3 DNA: TGTGCCAGCAGCCCCCTGGGGGGAGGTGAGCAGTTCTTC.

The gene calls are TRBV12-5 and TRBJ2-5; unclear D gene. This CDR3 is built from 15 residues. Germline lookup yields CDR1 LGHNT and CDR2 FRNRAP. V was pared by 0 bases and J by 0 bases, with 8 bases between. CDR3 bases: TGTGCTAGTGGTTTGGTAGGGCCGGACCAAGAGACCCAGTACTTC. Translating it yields CASGLVGPDQETQYF.

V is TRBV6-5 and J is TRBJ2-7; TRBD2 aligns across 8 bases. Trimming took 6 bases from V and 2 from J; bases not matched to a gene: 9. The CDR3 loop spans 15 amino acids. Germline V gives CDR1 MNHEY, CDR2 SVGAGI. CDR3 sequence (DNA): TGTGCCAGCAGCCGCGCGGGGGGAGATCCCTACGAGCAGTACTTC. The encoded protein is CASSRAGGDPYEQYF.

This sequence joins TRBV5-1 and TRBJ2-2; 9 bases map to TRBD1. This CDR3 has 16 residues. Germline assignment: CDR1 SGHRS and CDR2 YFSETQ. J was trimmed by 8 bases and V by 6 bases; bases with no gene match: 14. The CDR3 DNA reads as TGCGCCAGCAATACCGGGACAGGGACGCGGGAAGGGGAGCTGTTTTTT. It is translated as CASNTGTGTREGELFF.

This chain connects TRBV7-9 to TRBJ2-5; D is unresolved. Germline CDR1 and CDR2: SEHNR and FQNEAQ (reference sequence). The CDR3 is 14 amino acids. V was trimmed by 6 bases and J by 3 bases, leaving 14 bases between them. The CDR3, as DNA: TGTGCCAGCAGTCCACCCCTAATGGAAGAGACCCAGTACTTC. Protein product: CASSPPLMEETQYF.

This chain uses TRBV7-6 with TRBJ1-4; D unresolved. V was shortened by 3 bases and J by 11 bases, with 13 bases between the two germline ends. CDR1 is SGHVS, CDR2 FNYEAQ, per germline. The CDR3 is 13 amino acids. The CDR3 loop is CASSFGSGWKLFF. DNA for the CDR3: TGTGCCAGCAGCTTTGGGTCGGGATGGAAACTGTTTTTT.

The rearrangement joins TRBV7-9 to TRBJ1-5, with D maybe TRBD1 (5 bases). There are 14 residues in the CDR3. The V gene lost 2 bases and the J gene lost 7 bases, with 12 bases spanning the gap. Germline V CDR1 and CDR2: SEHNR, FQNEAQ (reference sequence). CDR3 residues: CASSLTQGEQPQHF. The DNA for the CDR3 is TGTGCCAGCAGCTTAACGCAGGGAGAACAGCCCCAGCATTTT.

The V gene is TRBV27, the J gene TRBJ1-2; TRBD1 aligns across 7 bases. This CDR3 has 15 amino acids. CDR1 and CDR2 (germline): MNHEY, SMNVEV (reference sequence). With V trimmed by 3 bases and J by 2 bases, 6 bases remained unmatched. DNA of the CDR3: TGTGCCAGCAGTTTCTCCGGACAGGCAAACTATGGCTACACCTTC. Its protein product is CASSFSGQANYGYTF.

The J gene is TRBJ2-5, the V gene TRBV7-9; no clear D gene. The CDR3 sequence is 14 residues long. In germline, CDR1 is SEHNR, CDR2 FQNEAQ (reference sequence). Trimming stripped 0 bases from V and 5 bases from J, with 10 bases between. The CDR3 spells CASSLANQMETQYF. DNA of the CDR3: TGTGCCAGCAGCTTAGCCAACCAAATGGAGACCCAGTACTTC.

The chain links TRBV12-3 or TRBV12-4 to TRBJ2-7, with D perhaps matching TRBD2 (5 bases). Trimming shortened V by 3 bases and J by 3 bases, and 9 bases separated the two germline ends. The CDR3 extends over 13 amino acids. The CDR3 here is CASSFFRDYEQYF. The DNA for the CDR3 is TGTGCCAGCAGTTTCTTCCGGGACTACGAGCAGTACTTC.

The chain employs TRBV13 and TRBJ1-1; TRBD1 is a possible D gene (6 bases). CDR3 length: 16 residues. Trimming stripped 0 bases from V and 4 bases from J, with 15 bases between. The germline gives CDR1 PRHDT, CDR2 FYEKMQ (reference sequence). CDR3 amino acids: CASSLGLVNRATEAFF. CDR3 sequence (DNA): TGTGCCAGCAGCTTAGGCCTGGTAAACAGGGCCACTGAAGCTTTCTTT.

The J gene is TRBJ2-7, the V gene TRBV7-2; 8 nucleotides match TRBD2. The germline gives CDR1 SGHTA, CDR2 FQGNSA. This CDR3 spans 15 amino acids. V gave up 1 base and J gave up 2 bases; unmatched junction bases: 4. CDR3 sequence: CASSLDAGGPYEQYF. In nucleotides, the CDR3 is TGTGCCAGCAGCTTAGACGCGGGAGGTCCCTACGAGCAGTACTTC. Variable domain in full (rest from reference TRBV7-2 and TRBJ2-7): GAGVSQSPSNKVTEKGKDVELRCDPISGHTALYWYRQSLGQGLEFLIYFQGNSAPDKSGLPSDRFSAERTGGSVSTLTIQRTQQEDSAVYLCASSLDAGGPYEQYFGPGTRLTVT.

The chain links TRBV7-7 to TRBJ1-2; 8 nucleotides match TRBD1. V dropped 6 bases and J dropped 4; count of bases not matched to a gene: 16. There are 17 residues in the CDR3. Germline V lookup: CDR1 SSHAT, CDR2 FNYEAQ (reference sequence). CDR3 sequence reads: CASSTTGSPGGSYGYTF. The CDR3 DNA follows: TGTGCCAGCAGTACGACAGGTTCCCCAGGGGGCTCCTATGGCTACACCTTC.

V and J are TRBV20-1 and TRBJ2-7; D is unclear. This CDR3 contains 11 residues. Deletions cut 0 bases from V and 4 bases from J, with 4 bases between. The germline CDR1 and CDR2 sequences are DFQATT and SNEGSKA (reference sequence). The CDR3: CSARDFYEQYF. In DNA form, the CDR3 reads TGCAGTGCTAGAGATTTTTACGAGCAGTACTTC.

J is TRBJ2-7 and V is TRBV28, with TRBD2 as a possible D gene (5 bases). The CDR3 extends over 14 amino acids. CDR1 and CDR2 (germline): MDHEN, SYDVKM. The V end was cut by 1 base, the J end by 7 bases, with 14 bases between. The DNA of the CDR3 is TGTGCCAGCAGTTTATTTCGGGGTACACGGGAGCAGTACTTC. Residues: CASSLFRGTREQYF.

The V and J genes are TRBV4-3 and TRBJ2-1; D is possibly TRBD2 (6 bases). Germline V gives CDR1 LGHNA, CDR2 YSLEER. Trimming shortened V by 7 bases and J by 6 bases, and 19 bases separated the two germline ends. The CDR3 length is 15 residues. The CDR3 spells CASTWRNGGGNEQFF. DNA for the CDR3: TGCGCCAGCACCTGGAGGAATGGGGGAGGCAATGAGCAGTTCTTC.

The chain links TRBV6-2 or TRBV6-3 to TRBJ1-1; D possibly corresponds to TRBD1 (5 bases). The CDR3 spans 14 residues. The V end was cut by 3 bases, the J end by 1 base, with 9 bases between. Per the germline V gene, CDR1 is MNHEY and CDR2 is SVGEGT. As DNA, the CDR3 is TGTGCCAGCAGTTATCAGGGAACGAACACTGAAGCTTTCTTT. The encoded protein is CASSYQGTNTEAFF.

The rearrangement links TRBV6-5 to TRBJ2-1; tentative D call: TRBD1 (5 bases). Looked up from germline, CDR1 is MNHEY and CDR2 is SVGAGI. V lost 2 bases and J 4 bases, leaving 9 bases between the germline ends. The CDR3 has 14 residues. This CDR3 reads CASSYGAGYNEQFF. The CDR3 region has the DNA TGTGCCAGCAGTTACGGGGCAGGTTACAATGAGCAGTTCTTC.

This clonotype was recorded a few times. DNA for the CDR3: TGTGCCAGCAGTTTCCGGGGCACAGATACGCAGTATTTT. It specifies CASSFRGTDTQYF. The gene calls are TRBV27 and TRBJ2-3; D is undetermined. The CDR3 is made up of 13 amino acids. The V gene's germline CDR1 is MNHEY and CDR2 SMNVEV (reference sequence). V was pared by 3 bases and J by 1 base, with 5 bases between.

The CDR3 region is CASSSNSNLQETQYF. CDR3 nucleotide sequence: TGTGCCAGCAGTTCTAACAGCAACCTTCAAGAGACCCAGTACTTC. V gene TRBV28 combines with J gene TRBJ2-5, with D unclear. CDR1 MDHEN and CDR2 SYDVKM come from the germline V gene. CDR3 length equals 15 residues. Trimming took off 4 bases at V and 2 bases at J, with 14 bases between the two ends. Filled out from reference TRBV28 and TRBJ2-5, the complete variable domain reads DVKVTQSSRYLVKRTGEKVFLECVQDMDHENMFWYRQDPGLGLRLIYFSYDVKMKEKGDIPEGYSVSREKKERFSLILESASTNQTSMYLCASSSNSNLQETQYFGPGTRLLVL.